The 25 T cell receptor beta chains presented below share a single source sample, sequenced in a study of blood T cells in healthy people across ages. Through a sample-barcoded 5' primer and a J-beta primer mix, a second PCR was run for roughly 6 to 11 cycles. MiXCR was run by TCRdb on the 5' RACE reads, yielding one entry per CDR3 protein. The data contain over 1,500,000 distinct CDR3 sequences, about 50% of them singletons. Sequencing input: blood. Every receptor here comes from a woman in her forties in good health.

This clonotype was seen only a few times. The CDR3 sequence: CASSQYGGPHYEQYF. DNA for the CDR3: TGCGCCAGCAGCCAATACGGGGGGCCACACTACGAGCAGTACTTC. The genes are TRBV4-3 and TRBJ2-7; tentative D call: TRBD2 (7 bases). The germline V gene has CDR1 LGHNA and CDR2 YSLEER. The V and J ends lost 2 bases and 3 bases respectively, with 14 bases between them. This CDR3 is 15 amino acids long.

The chain has TRBV25-1 and TRBJ2-5; 10 bases are a match to TRBD2. J gave up 7 bases and V 6 bases, and 8 bases lay outside the gene matches. The CDR3 sequence is 14 residues long. The germline CDR1 and CDR2 sequences are MGHDK and SYGVNS. The CDR3 loop is CASSPTSGVRTQYF. The CDR3 nucleotides read TGTGCCAGCAGCCCTACTAGCGGGGTCAGGACCCAGTACTTC. Full variable domain (rest looked up from reference TRBV25-1 and TRBJ2-5): EADIYQTPRYLVIGTGKKITLECSQTMGHDKMYWYQQDPGMELHLIHYSYGVNSTEKGDLSSESTVSRIRTEHFPLTLESARPSHTSQYLCASSPTSGVRTQYFGPGTRLLVL.

V and J are TRBV3-1 and TRBJ2-1, with 9 bases matching TRBD2. Trimming took 4 bases from V and 3 from J; bases not matched to a gene: 7. Germline CDR1 is LGHDT and CDR2 is YNNKEL (reference sequence). This CDR3 contains 16 residues. The CDR3 coding sequence is TGTGCCAGCAGCCGACAAGCGGGGGGTCTCTACAATGAGCAGTTCTTC. Its protein is CASSRQAGGLYNEQFF.

The chain employs TRBV6-2 or TRBV6-3 and TRBJ2-1; no reliable D call. The CDR3 has 12 amino acids. Germline CDR1 is MNHEY and CDR2 is SVGEGT. V was clipped by 8 bases and J by 10 bases, with 15 bases between them. The CDR3 coding sequence is TGTGCCAGCGGAGAGTCAGGTCGCGAGCAGTTCTTC. This sequence encodes CASGESGREQFF.

V usage is TRBV28 and J usage is TRBJ2-7; D is possibly TRBD2 (5 bases). V was clipped by 4 bases and J by 3 bases, with 10 bases between them. Looked up from germline, CDR1 is MDHEN and CDR2 is SYDVKM. The CDR3 has 13 residues. The CDR3 loop is CASSWPGVYEQYF. In DNA form, the CDR3 reads TGTGCCAGCAGTTGGCCCGGGGTCTACGAGCAGTACTTC.

This clonotype has just a few counts. The chain carries TRBV7-9 and TRBJ2-1, with 7 bases matching TRBD1. J gave up 6 bases and V 5 bases, and 7 bases lay outside the gene matches. Germline V CDR1 and CDR2: SEHNR, FQNEAQ (reference sequence). This CDR3 region has 14 residues. CDR3 residues: CASSLDRDSNEQFF. The CDR3 DNA is TGTGCCAGCAGCCTGGACCGGGACAGCAATGAGCAGTTCTTC.

On this clonotype: A junction boundary mismatches the germline segment, possibly from a read error. V is TRBV7-7 and J is TRBJ2-5; the D is unclear. Germline lookup yields CDR1 SSHAT and CDR2 FNYEAQ (reference sequence). This CDR3 contains 15 residues. CDR3 sequence: CASSDIPGRVETQYF. CDR3 nucleotides: TGTGCTAGCAGCGATATCCCAGGACGTGTAGAGACCCAGTACTTC.

The chain has TRBV6-2 or TRBV6-3 and TRBJ2-5, with unresolved D. This CDR3 comprises 16 residues. Trimming took off 5 bases at V and 4 bases at J, with 20 bases between the two ends. The germline CDR1 and CDR2 sequences are MNHEY and SVGEGT. CDR3 region: CASSNLRGRGRETQYF. The CDR3 coding sequence is TGTGCCAGCAGTAACCTCCGAGGACGAGGACGAGAGACCCAGTACTTC.

The chain recombines TRBV20-1 with TRBJ2-5; D is unclear. Germline V lookup: CDR1 DFQATT, CDR2 SNEGSKA (reference sequence). The V end lost 4 bases, the J end lost 1 base, and 10 bases lay between the germline ends. The CDR3 length is 13 residues. The CDR3 is CSATVKAQETQYF. The CDR3 nucleotides read TGCAGTGCTACAGTAAAGGCCCAAGAGACCCAGTACTTC.

This clonotype was seen ten or more times. V and J are TRBV6-2 or TRBV6-3 and TRBJ2-7; D gene uncertain. This CDR3 has 16 residues. The germline CDR1 and CDR2 sequences are MNHEY and SVGEGT. Trimming shortened V by 5 bases and J by 2 bases, and 19 bases separated the two germline ends. The CDR3 DNA reads TGTGCCAGCAGTCCTATCCAGAACCTTCGAGCCTACGAGCAGTACTTC. It is translated as CASSPIQNLRAYEQYF.

The chain employs TRBV4-2 and TRBJ2-5, with TRBD2 identical over 13 bases. Looked up from germline, CDR1 is LGHNA and CDR2 is YNFKEQ. The CDR3 runs to 18 residues. J was trimmed by 0 bases and V by 4 bases; bases with no gene match: 8. CDR3 nucleotides: TGTGCCAGCAGCCCCCGAGGAACTAGCGGGGGGGACCAAGAGACCCAGTACTTC. This translates into CASSPRGTSGGDQETQYF.

The count of this clonotype is one. The chain employs TRBV20-1 and TRBJ1-1; D gene uncertain. In germline, CDR1 is DFQATT, CDR2 SNEGSKA (reference sequence). The CDR3 has 12 amino acids. V was clipped by 6 bases and J by 1 base, with 9 bases between them. The CDR3 spells CSAYARNTEAFF. CDR3 nucleotides: TGCAGTGCCTACGCGAGGAACACTGAAGCTTTCTTT.

V usage is TRBV5-1 and J usage is TRBJ2-1; D unclear. CDR3 length: 15 residues. CDR1 and CDR2 (germline): SGHRS, YFSETQ. The V end was cut by 4 bases, the J end by 0 bases, with 11 bases between. The CDR3 DNA reads as TGCGCCAGCAGCCCACCTCACAGCTCCTACAATGAGCAGTTCTTC. Its protein product is CASSPPHSSYNEQFF. The entire variable domain, with the rest obtained from reference TRBV5-1 and TRBJ2-1, is as follows: KAGVTQTPRYLIKTRGQQVTLSCSPISGHRSVSWYQQTPGQGLQFLFEYFSETQRNKGNFPGRFSGRQFSNSRSEMNVSTLELGDSALYLCASSPPHSSYNEQFFGPGTRLTVL.

The chain uses TRBV20-1 and TRBJ2-1, with TRBD2 identical over 11 bases. V shed 3 bases, J shed 5 bases, and the junction held 15 bases outside the gene matches. Germline lookup yields CDR1 DFQATT and CDR2 SNEGSKA (reference sequence). This CDR3 spans 18 amino acids. The CDR3 nucleotides are TGCAGTGCTAGTCCGGCTAGCGGGGGGCCCAATCGGGACAATGAGCAGTTCTTC. This sequence encodes CSASPASGGPNRDNEQFF.

V and J are TRBV9 and TRBJ2-1, with 8 nucleotides matching TRBD2. Germline V lookup: CDR1 SGDLS, CDR2 YYNGEE. The V segment lost 1 base and the J segment 4 bases; nucleotides outside the gene matches: 13. The CDR3 totals 18 residues. The CDR3 loop reads CASSVRPREGTPYNEQFF. The CDR3 nucleotides are TGTGCCAGCAGCGTAAGGCCCCGGGAGGGGACCCCATACAATGAGCAGTTCTTC.

The chain is built from TRBV7-2 and TRBJ2-1; D is possibly TRBD1 or TRBD2 (5 bases each). This CDR3 spans 12 amino acids. Per the germline V gene, CDR1 is SGHTA and CDR2 is FQGNSA. V lost 1 base to trimming and J lost 11 bases, with 9 bases between them. The CDR3 nucleotides are TGTGCCAGCAGCTTAGATGGGGACCAGCAGTTCTTC. It translates to CASSLDGDQQFF.

This clonotype turned up a few times. This chain joins TRBV7-2 and TRBJ2-5, with TRBD2 matching 7 bases. The CDR3 has 16 amino acids. With 1 base clipped from V and 2 bases from J, the junction kept 7 bases outside the gene matches. CDR1 SGHTA and CDR2 FQGNSA come from the germline V gene. The CDR3 here is CASSLGGLAVQETQYF. DNA of the CDR3: TGTGCCAGCAGCTTAGGAGGTCTAGCGGTACAAGAGACCCAGTACTTC.

The chain carries TRBV12-3 or TRBV12-4 and TRBJ1-5; no clear D. This CDR3 contains 12 residues. Trimming took off 3 bases at V and 11 bases at J, with 11 bases between the two ends. Written as DNA, the CDR3 is TGTGCCAGCAGTTTTGTTGCTGGGTCCCAGCATTTT. Its translation is CASSFVAGSQHF.

V is TRBV6-2 or TRBV6-3 and J is TRBJ1-5, with a weak D call TRBD1 (6 bases). Germline CDR1 MNHEY, CDR2 SVGEGT. The CDR3 sequence is 12 residues long. V lost 6 bases to trimming and J lost 7 bases, with 10 bases between them. The CDR3, as DNA: TGTGCCAGCAGAATCGGACAGCAGCCCCAGCATTTT. It specifies CASRIGQQPQHF.

The rearrangement links TRBV13 to TRBJ2-1; 9 bases agree with TRBD1. The CDR3 sequence is 14 residues long. Germline values: CDR1 PRHDT, CDR2 FYEKMQ (reference sequence). V dropped 5 bases and J dropped 15; count of bases not matched to a gene: 14. The chain's CDR3 is CASSLSRDRVFGFF. Written as DNA, the CDR3 is TGTGCCAGCAGCCTAAGCCGGGACAGGGTTTTTGGGTTCTTC. Based on the CDR3 plus reference TRBV13 and TRBJ2-1, the full variable domain is AAGVIQSPRHLIKEKRETATLKCYPIPRHDTVYWYQQGPGQDPQFLISFYEKMQSDKGSIPDRFSAQQFSDYHSELNMSSLELGDSALYFCASSLSRDRVFGFFGPGTRLTVL.

To note about this clonotype: Its ends do not fully match the called genes, so a read error is possible. This chain joins TRBV5-1 and TRBJ2-3; TRBD1 is a possible D gene (6 bases). In germline, CDR1 is SGHRS, CDR2 YFSETQ. The CDR3 has 14 amino acids. The CDR3 here is CASSSVRGTDTRYF. The CDR3 DNA reads as TGCGCCAGCAGCTCGGTCAGGGGCACAGATACGCGGTATTTT.

A remark on this clonotype: At one of its ends the junction is not consistent with the germline gene, which may arise from a read error. V is TRBV5-1 and J is TRBJ1-2, with 7 nucleotides matching TRBD1. Germline CDR1 SGHRS, CDR2 YFSETQ. The CDR3 extends over 15 amino acids. CDR3 coding DNA: TGCGCCAGCAGCTTACCGGGACAGAATTCCTATGACTACACCTTC. Translated, it gives CASSLPGQNSYDYTF.

A few counts support this clonotype. The chain links TRBV5-8 to TRBJ1-1; D is undetermined. Trimming pared 1 base from V and 5 bases from J, leaving 12 bases between. The CDR3 extends over 14 amino acids. The germline gives CDR1 SGHTS, CDR2 YDEGEE. DNA for the CDR3: TGTGCCAGCAGCTTGCTCACAGTGAGGACTGAAGCTTTCTTT. This encodes CASSLLTVRTEAFF.

There are a few counts of this clonotype. The rearrangement uses TRBV5-1 and TRBJ2-6, with D perhaps TRBD1 (6 bases). The CDR3 contains 16 residues. CDR1 is SGHRS and CDR2 is YFSETQ in the germline V gene. Trimming cost V 7 bases and J 1 base, with 15 bases left between them. CDR3 coding DNA: TGCGCCAGCCTCGGGGCAGGGGAATCTGGGGCCAACGTCCTGACTTTC. Residues: CASLGAGESGANVLTF. The entire variable domain, with the rest obtained from reference TRBV5-1 and TRBJ2-6, is as follows: KAGVTQTPRYLIKTRGQQVTLSCSPISGHRSVSWYQQTPGQGLQFLFEYFSETQRNKGNFPGRFSGRQFSNSRSEMNVSTLELGDSALYLCASLGAGESGANVLTFGAGSRLTVL.

This clonotype was picked up one time. Here the CDR3 DNA reads TGTGCCAGCAATAGGGCCGATTTTAATTCACCCCTCCACTTT. Its translation is CASNRADFNSPLHF. The chain combines TRBV28 with TRBJ1-6; D unresolved. Germline CDR1 is MDHEN and CDR2 is SYDVKM. V shed 7 bases and J shed 6 bases, with 13 bases lying between them. The CDR3 contains 14 residues.